Following are 29 T cell receptor beta chains from one sample sequenced in a study of cytomegalovirus exposure and HLA in healthy donors listed by TCRdb under 2017. The method was the immunoSEQ multiplex PCR assay. For the multiplex PCR, a mixture combining 60 forward primers for TCR Vbeta segments and 13 reverse primers for TCR Jbeta segments was used. TCRdb's version of the immuneACCESS table is confined to in-frame rearrangements and falls short of the full clone set. An unresolved V gene accounts for under half of the shortfall where checked; the remainder is of unknown origin. In all, the sample holds some 120,000 clones, and around 73% of those were seen once. The ten largest make up about a tenth of the sample. Material for sequencing was PBMCs. The receptors stem from a man aged 25 to 40 in good health and CMV-seropositive.

V is TRBV19 and J is TRBJ1-5; TRBD1 agrees at 7 bases. Germline V gene sequence: CDR1 LNHDA, CDR2 SQIVND (reference sequence). The CDR3 is made up of 17 amino acids. The trim removed 1 base at V and 3 bases at J, leaving 9 bases unmatched. For the CDR3, the DNA is TGTGCCAGTAGTATAGTAAGACAGGGCCCTTCCAATCAGCCCCAGCATTTT. Protein product: CASSIVRQGPSNQPQHF.

This clone was counted a few times. Other DNA variants within this sample encode the same CDR3. The J gene is TRBJ2-5, the V gene TRBV30; TRBD1 matches 10 bases. Unmatched junction bases numbered 12, after V lost 5 bases and J lost 6 bases. Per the germline V gene, CDR1 is GTSNPN and CDR2 is SVGIG (reference sequence). The CDR3 is 15 amino acids. CDR3: CAWSSGTGALQTQYF. The DNA for the CDR3 is TGTGCCTGGTCATCCGGGACAGGGGCTTTACAGACCCAGTACTTC.

This clone was picked up one time. The chain links TRBV9 to TRBJ2-2, with D maybe TRBD2 (6 bases). Trimming removed 3 bases at V and 0 bases at J, with 15 bases between. This CDR3 contains 17 residues. CDR1 SGDLS and CDR2 YYNGEE come from the germline V gene. As DNA, the CDR3 is TGTGCCAGCAGCGGGGACTGGCCAAAATCGAACACCGGGGAGCTGTTTTTT. Its protein is CASSGDWPKSNTGELFF.

CDR3 in amino acids: CATRGGVAVHNEQFF. The CDR3 nucleotides are TGTGCCACCAGAGGGGGGGTAGCGGTTCACAATGAGCAGTTCTTC. The chain carries TRBV27 and TRBJ2-1; D possibly corresponds to TRBD2 (7 bases). V dropped 10 bases and J dropped 5 bases, with 21 bases sitting between them. Germline V gene sequence: CDR1 MNHEY, CDR2 SMNVEV (reference sequence). The CDR3 runs to 15 residues.

This clone was seen a handful of times. The rearrangement uses TRBV27 and TRBJ1-2; TRBD1 agrees at 7 bases. CDR1 MNHEY and CDR2 SMNVEV come from the germline V gene (reference sequence). V shed 4 bases, J shed 6 bases, and the junction held 8 bases outside the gene matches. This CDR3 region has 14 residues. This CDR3 is CASSSMQGGDGYTF. The CDR3 DNA is TGTGCCAGCAGTTCGATGCAGGGGGGCGATGGCTACACCTTC.

V usage is TRBV9 and J usage is TRBJ2-1, with a possible D match to TRBD2 (7 bases). Germline values: CDR1 SGDLS, CDR2 YYNGEE. This CDR3 is built from 15 residues. V was clipped by 6 bases and J by 7 bases, with 20 bases between them. The chain's CDR3 is CASTLGGGRRNEQFF. In DNA, the CDR3 is TGTGCCAGCACCCTAGGGGGGGGGCGCAGGAATGAGCAGTTCTTC.

This chain connects TRBV28 to TRBJ1-1, with 8 positions matching TRBD1. This CDR3 is 13 amino acids long. V lost 6 bases to trimming and J lost 5 bases; unmatched junction nucleotides: 5. CDR1 is MDHEN and CDR2 is SYDVKM in the germline V gene. The CDR3 here is CASSPQGGTEAFF. CDR3 coding DNA: TGTGCCAGCAGCCCACAGGGGGGAACTGAAGCTTTCTTT.

This chain uses TRBV4-2 with TRBJ2-7; 9 nucleotides line up with TRBD1. The germline V gene has CDR1 LGHNA and CDR2 YNFKEQ. The CDR3 runs 15 residues. Unmatched junction bases numbered 12, after V lost 5 bases and J lost 7 bases. CDR3 sequence reads: CASSFPGQGRREQYF. The CDR3 coding sequence is TGTGCCAGCAGCTTCCCGGGACAGGGCCGTCGGGAGCAGTACTTC.

The V call is TRBV5-1, the J call TRBJ2-7; 7 bases line up with TRBD2. The CDR3 spans 16 residues. Germline V gene sequence: CDR1 SGHRS, CDR2 YFSETQ. J gave up 1 base and V 0 bases, and 7 bases lay outside the gene matches. CDR3 DNA sequence: TGCGCCAGCAGCTTGGCCGGGCGGGGGATATCCTACGAGCAGTACTTC. As protein: CASSLAGRGISYEQYF.

V usage is TRBV9 and J usage is TRBJ2-1, with 10 bases that match TRBD1. V shed 4 bases and J 8 bases; nucleotides not matched to a gene: 12. Germline CDR1 and CDR2: SGDLS and YYNGEE. This CDR3 comprises 16 residues. CDR3 nucleotides: TGTGCCAGCAGCACGACAGGGGGCAGTATCGTAGATGAGCAGTTCTTC. The encoded protein is CASSTTGGSIVDEQFF.

The chain recombines TRBV19 with TRBJ1-2; TRBD1 matches 7 bases. V shed 3 bases, J shed 8 bases, and the junction held 6 bases outside the gene matches. The germline gives CDR1 LNHDA, CDR2 SQIVND (reference sequence). CDR3 length: 13 amino acids. DNA for the CDR3: TGTGCCAGTAGTATTACAGGGGACGACGGCTACACCTTC. Translation: CASSITGDDGYTF.

This clone was recorded only once. Compared with germline, one end of the junction differs, possibly owing to a read error. V usage is TRBV4-3 and J usage is TRBJ2-7; 10 bases align to TRBD2. The CDR3 runs 15 residues. Germline CDR1 and CDR2: LGHNA and YSLEER. The CDR3 here is CAISQAGTSAHEQYF. CDR3 in DNA: TGCGCCATCAGCCAGGCCGGGACTAGCGCCCACGAGCAGTACTTC.

DNA for the CDR3: TGTGCCAGCAGTGAATATAGGTTGGGGGGGGAAAAACTGTTTTTT. This translates into CASSEYRLGGEKLFF. The rearrangement uses TRBV25-1 and TRBJ1-4, with D tentatively TRBD1 (5 bases). This CDR3 region has 15 residues. V lost 0 bases, J lost 8 bases, and 13 bases lay in between. Germline V gene data show CDR1 as MGHDK and CDR2 as SYGVNS.

A single count supports this clone. This chain links TRBV5-1 with TRBJ2-7; D gene uncertain. In germline, CDR1 is SGHRS, CDR2 YFSETQ. The length of the CDR3 is 11 residues. Trimming cost V 4 bases and J 3 bases, with 5 bases left between them. CDR3 coding DNA: TGCGCCAGCAGCGTAAACTACGAGCAGTACTTC. It is translated as CASSVNYEQYF.

The chain links TRBV6-5 to TRBJ2-7; a possible D gene is TRBD1 (6 bases). Germline loops: CDR1 MNHEY, CDR2 SVGAGI. The CDR3 has 14 residues. Trimming removed 6 bases from V and 6 bases from J, with 18 bases in between. CDR3 loop: CASSPVNRDGEQYF. The CDR3 DNA sequence: TGTGCCAGCAGCCCTGTGAACAGGGATGGCGAGCAGTACTTC.

This clone was observed once. The chain carries TRBV10-1 and TRBJ1-1; D remains unclear. With 4 bases removed from V and 4 bases from J, the gap between germline ends came to 7 bases. The CDR3 consists of 12 residues. Germline-derived CDR1 and CDR2 are WNHNN and SYGVQD (reference sequence). The CDR3 is CASSVGSTEAFF. The CDR3 DNA reads TGCGCCAGCAGTGTGGGGAGCACTGAAGCTTTCTTT.

The rearrangement joins TRBV7-2 to TRBJ1-2; possibly TRBD1 for D (6 bases). This CDR3 is 12 amino acids long. V lost 5 bases and J lost 10, with 14 bases in between. Germline CDR1 and CDR2: SGHTA and FQGNSA. The CDR3 is CASSGTGTNYTF. The CDR3 nucleotides are TGTGCCAGCAGCGGGACCGGGACAAACTACACCTTC. The complete variable domain, with remaining parts taken from reference TRBV7-2 and TRBJ1-2, reads GAGVSQSPSNKVTEKGKDVELRCDPISGHTALYWYRQSLGQGLEFLIYFQGNSAPDKSGLPSDRFSAERTGGSVSTLTIQRTQQEDSAVYLCASSGTGTNYTFGSGTRLTVV.

The V call is TRBV18, the J call TRBJ2-7; 9 bases are a match to TRBD2. The CDR3 covers 15 residues. Germline CDR1 and CDR2: KGHSH and LQKENI. The V segment lost 3 bases and the J segment 5 bases; nucleotides outside the gene matches: 8. The CDR3 region is CASSPSLAGRHEQYF. The CDR3, as DNA: TGTGCCAGCTCACCGTCGCTAGCGGGACGCCACGAGCAGTACTTC.

The chain combines TRBV2 with TRBJ2-7; TRBD1 is a possible D gene (6 bases). The CDR3 extends over 15 amino acids. Trimming cost V 6 bases and J 7 bases, with 22 bases left between them. Germline V lookup: CDR1 SNHLY, CDR2 FYNNEI. Here the CDR3 reads CASSLWVQGLEEQYF. The CDR3 region has the DNA TGTGCCAGCAGCCTCTGGGTACAGGGATTGGAAGAGCAGTACTTC.

In its sample, this clone was seen a few times. V gene TRBV5-1 combines with J gene TRBJ2-7; tentatively, D is TRBD2 (6 bases). V was trimmed by 2 bases and J by 5 bases, leaving 11 bases between them. The CDR3 sequence is 13 residues long. Germline CDR1 and CDR2: SGHRS and YFSETQ. As DNA, the CDR3 is TGCGCCAGCAGCTTCGGGACTTTCGACGAGCAGTACTTC. Residues: CASSFGTFDEQYF.

As regards this clone: The junction differs from germline at one of its ends, possibly a read error. This chain connects TRBV7-6 to TRBJ2-2; 9 bases line up with TRBD1. The CDR3 has 15 amino acids. Germline CDR1 and CDR2: SGHVS and FNYEAQ. CDR3 sequence (DNA): TGTGCCAGCAGCTTCACAGGGGGCCCGACCGGAGAGCTGTTTTTT. Translation gives CASSFTGGPTGELFF.

This chain uses TRBV27 with TRBJ2-5, with TRBD1 matching over 8 bases. There are 15 residues in the CDR3. The trim removed 5 bases at V and 2 bases at J, leaving 7 bases unmatched. The germline CDR1 and CDR2 sequences are MNHEY and SMNVEV (reference sequence). CDR3 region: CASSLSGTGQETQYF. Written as DNA, the CDR3 is TGTGCCAGCAGTCTCTCCGGGACAGGACAAGAGACCCAGTACTTC.

J is TRBJ2-3 and V is TRBV5-1; 7 bases line up with TRBD2. The ends lost 1 base at V and 4 bases at J; junction bases unmatched: 6. Looked up from germline, CDR1 is SGHRS and CDR2 is YFSETQ. The CDR3 contains 15 residues. CDR3 in DNA: TGCGCCAGCAGCTTGCAAGGGGAGGGATCAGATACGCAGTATTTT. This sequence encodes CASSLQGEGSDTQYF.

This clone has more than one count but fewer than ten. J is TRBJ2-6 and V is TRBV5-1; the D is unclear. The CDR3 has 13 residues. Per germline, CDR1 SGHRS and CDR2 YFSETQ. V dropped 9 bases and J dropped 2 bases, with 9 bases sitting between them. In DNA form, the CDR3 reads TGCGCCACCTTCGAGGCTGGGGCCAACGTCCTGACTTTC. Translated: CATFEAGANVLTF.

The chain combines TRBV5-4 with TRBJ2-7, with TRBD1 matching over 8 bases. The germline V gene encodes CDR1 SGHNT and CDR2 YYREEE (reference sequence). J lost 3 bases, V lost 4 bases, and 6 bases had no gene match. CDR3 length: 14 residues. DNA for the CDR3: TGTGCCAGCAGCCCGGGACAGGTGAACTACGAGCAGTACTTC. Translated: CASSPGQVNYEQYF.

This clone was observed a handful of times. In DNA, the CDR3 is TGCGCCACATCTGTTGGAGGGCTTAATGAAAAACTGTTTTTT. It specifies CATSVGGLNEKLFF. The rearrangement joins TRBV4-1 to TRBJ1-4, with no clear D. Trimming cost V 10 bases and J 4 bases, with 16 bases left between them. The CDR3 runs to 14 residues. Germline CDR1 reads MGHRA; CDR2 reads YSYEKL.

The genes are TRBV2 and TRBJ1-2; D ambiguous. CDR1 SNHLY and CDR2 FYNNEI come from the germline V gene. With 2 bases removed from V and 7 bases from J, the gap between germline ends came to 8 bases. CDR3 length equals 12 residues. The CDR3 sequence: CASSEWQFGYTF. Here the CDR3 DNA reads TGTGCCAGCAGTGAATGGCAATTTGGCTACACCTTC. Filled out from reference TRBV2 and TRBJ1-2, the complete variable domain reads EPEVTQTPSHQVTQMGQEVILRCVPISNHLYFYWYRQILGQKVEFLVSFYNNEISEKSEIFDDQFSVERPDGSNFTLKIRSTKLEDSAMYFCASSEWQFGYTFGSGTRLTVV.

V is TRBV5-1 and J is TRBJ1-5; D is possibly TRBD1 (5 bases). V lost 2 bases and J lost 7, with 10 bases in between. Germline V gene lookup returns CDR1 SGHRS and CDR2 YFSETQ. This CDR3 has 13 amino acids. For the CDR3, the DNA is TGCGCCAGCAGCTTAGGGGAAAGGCAGCCCCAGCATTTT. Its protein is CASSLGERQPQHF.

The chain joins TRBV30 to TRBJ1-4, with D possibly TRBD1 on 6 matching bases. This CDR3 comprises 11 residues. Germline V CDR1 and CDR2: GTSNPN, SVGIG (reference sequence). Trimming cost V 2 bases and J 13 bases, with 11 bases left between them. CDR3 sequence: CAWSNQGLLFF. The CDR3, as DNA: TGTGCCTGGAGTAATCAGGGGTTACTGTTTTTT.